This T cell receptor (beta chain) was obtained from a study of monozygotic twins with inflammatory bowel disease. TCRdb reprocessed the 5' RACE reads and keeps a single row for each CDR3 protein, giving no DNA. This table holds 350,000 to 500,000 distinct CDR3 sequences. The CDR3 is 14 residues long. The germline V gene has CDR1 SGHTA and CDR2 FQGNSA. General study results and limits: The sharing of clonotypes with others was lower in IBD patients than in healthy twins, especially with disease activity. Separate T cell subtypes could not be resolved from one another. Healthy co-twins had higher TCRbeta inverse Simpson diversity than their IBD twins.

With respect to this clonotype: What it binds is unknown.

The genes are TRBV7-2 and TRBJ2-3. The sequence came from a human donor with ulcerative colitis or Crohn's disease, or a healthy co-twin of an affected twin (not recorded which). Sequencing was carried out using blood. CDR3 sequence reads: CASSFYRSTDTQYF.